Below are 18 T cell receptor beta chains sequenced from a single sample in a study of T cell clones after liver transplantation. Using immunoSEQ multiplex PCR, the repertoire was profiled, and TCRdb retains in-frame clones only, with some absent. Of tens of thousands of clones listed, about 70% were seen once; the top ten hold over 12%. The sequenced sample was CD4+ T cells from blood, obtained before liver transplant. The source is a human donor who received a liver transplant.

The chain combines TRBV29-1 with TRBJ1-5, with 8 bases fitting TRBD1. The CDR3 runs 14 residues. CDR1 is SQVTM and CDR2 is ANQGSEA in the germline V gene. Trimming removed 4 bases from V and 6 bases from J; junction bases left unmatched: 8. In DNA, the CDR3 is TGCAGCGTTGGGGGGTCAGGGGGCGGTCAGCCCCAGCATTTT. Translated, it gives CSVGGSGGGQPQHF.

The chain recombines TRBV29-1 with TRBJ2-7, with D possibly being TRBD2 (6 bases). This CDR3 spans 11 amino acids. The germline V gene encodes CDR1 SQVTM and CDR2 ANQGSEA. V lost 6 bases and J lost 7, with 13 bases in between. CDR3 loop: CSVGDLGEQYF. The CDR3 DNA reads as TGCAGCGTCGGGGACTTAGGGGAGCAGTACTTC.

The chain carries TRBV11-3 and TRBJ2-2; 10 nucleotides match TRBD1. The CDR3 extends over 15 amino acids. Trimming took 2 bases from V and 5 from J; bases not matched to a gene: 2. From germline, CDR1 is SGHNT and CDR2 YENEEA. CDR3 amino acids: CASSLMGQGTGELFF. The CDR3 DNA reads as TGTGCCAGCAGCTTAATGGGACAGGGGACCGGGGAGCTGTTTTTT.

The chain carries TRBV28 and TRBJ1-1; TRBD1 might be the D (5 bases). This CDR3 spans 14 amino acids. Trimming stripped 2 bases from V and 3 bases from J, with 10 bases between. Germline assignment: CDR1 MDHEN and CDR2 SYDVKM. The CDR3 nucleotides read TGTGCCAGCAGTTTACATGGAGGGGACACTGAAGCTTTCTTT. Its protein product is CASSLHGGDTEAFF.

This chain joins TRBV15 and TRBJ1-3; D remains ambiguous. Germline V lookup: CDR1 LNHNV, CDR2 YYDKDF (reference sequence). The CDR3 consists of 15 residues. V gave up 0 bases and J gave up 3 bases, with 9 bases separating them. CDR3 sequence: CATSRDRGLGNTIYF. The DNA of the CDR3 is TGTGCCACCAGCAGAGATCGCGGGCTTGGAAACACCATATATTTT.

V usage is TRBV7-2 and J usage is TRBJ2-7; 7 bases align to TRBD1. The CDR3 has 15 residues. Germline V gene sequence: CDR1 SGHTA, CDR2 FQGNSA. The V and J ends lost 5 bases and 2 bases, in that order; junction bases with no gene match: 9. The CDR3 nucleotides are TGTGCCAGCAGCCTGGGACAGAGCTCTACCTACGAGCAGTACTTC. The encoded protein is CASSLGQSSTYEQYF.

V usage is TRBV27 and J usage is TRBJ1-6; tentatively, D is TRBD1 (5 bases). CDR1 and CDR2 (germline): MNHEY, SMNVEV (reference sequence). The CDR3 runs to 18 residues. Trimming pared 5 bases from V and 2 bases from J, leaving 19 bases between. The CDR3 coding sequence is TGTGCCAGCAGTATAGGGGTAGGGGTTATGGCCTATAATTCACCCCTCCACTTT. It translates to CASSIGVGVMAYNSPLHF.

V is TRBV7-3 and J is TRBJ1-1, with a weak D call TRBD1 (5 bases). The germline V gene encodes CDR1 SGHTA and CDR2 FQGTGA. Trimming removed 5 bases from V and 0 bases from J, with 7 bases in between. CDR3 length equals 13 residues. The CDR3 DNA reads TGTGCCAGCAGCATGACAGTGAACACTGAAGCTTTCTTT. This sequence encodes CASSMTVNTEAFF. The full variable domain, with the rest looked up from reference TRBV7-3 and TRBJ1-1, is GAGVSQTPSNKVTEKGKYVELRCDPISGHTALYWYRQSLGQGPEFLIYFQGTGAADDSGLPNDRFFAVRPEGSVSTLKIQRTERGDSAVYLCASSMTVNTEAFFGQGTRLTVV.

This chain links TRBV5-4 with TRBJ2-5, with TRBD1 identical over 11 bases. Germline loops: CDR1 SGHNT, CDR2 YYREEE (reference sequence). CDR3 size: 17 residues. With 6 bases clipped from V and 5 bases from J, the junction kept 15 bases outside the gene matches. CDR3 in DNA: TGTGCCAGCACCACACCGGACAGGGGGCGCGTATTGGAGACCCAGTACTTC. This codes for CASTTPDRGRVLETQYF.

V and J are TRBV30 and TRBJ1-6; TRBD1 might be the D (6 bases). Germline V gene lookup returns CDR1 GTSNPN and CDR2 SVGIG (reference sequence). The CDR3 sequence is 15 residues long. V dropped 5 bases and J dropped 7 bases, with 18 bases sitting between them. The CDR3 loop reads CAWPTIDRKNSPLHF. CDR3 coding DNA: TGTGCCTGGCCTACCATTGACAGGAAGAATTCACCCCTCCACTTT.

J is TRBJ2-7 and V is TRBV7-9; possible D gene TRBD1, 5 bases. Between the trimmed V and J ends, which lost 5 bases and 2 bases, there was a span of 10 bases. Looked up from germline, CDR1 is SEHNR and CDR2 is FQNEAQ (reference sequence). The CDR3 extends over 13 amino acids. The DNA for the CDR3 is TGTGCCAGCAGCCAATGGGGCGCCTACGAGCAGTACTTC. It encodes CASSQWGAYEQYF. The variable domain in full, with the rest retrieved from reference TRBV7-9 and TRBJ2-7, is DTGVSQNPRHKITKRGQNVTFRCDPISEHNRLYWYRQTLGQGPEFLTYFQNEAQLEKSRLLSDRFSAERPKGSFSTLEIQRTEQGDSAMYLCASSQWGAYEQYFGPGTRLTVT.

This clone was detected a few times. This chain joins TRBV30 and TRBJ1-2, with D tentatively TRBD1 (5 bases). Germline-derived CDR1 and CDR2 are GTSNPN and SVGIG (reference sequence). Trimming pared 4 bases from V and 0 bases from J, leaving 9 bases between. CDR3 length: 13 residues. The CDR3 bases are TGTGCCTGGAATCCAGGGACTAACTATGGCTACACCTTC. Amino acid sequence: CAWNPGTNYGYTF. Full variable domain (missing parts from reference TRBV30 and TRBJ1-2): SQTIHQWPATLVQPVGSPLSLECTVEGTSNPNLYWYRQAAGRGLQLLFYSVGIGQISSEVPQNLSASRPQDRQFILSSKKLLLSDSGFYLCAWNPGTNYGYTFGSGTRLTVV.

This clone appeared a few times. The genes are TRBV2 and TRBJ2-2; tentative D call: TRBD1 (5 bases). The CDR3 length is 13 residues. Trimming took 6 bases from V and 5 from J, leaving 10 bases between them. Germline CDR1 is SNHLY and CDR2 is FYNNEI. This CDR3 reads CASRAGWTGELFF. The CDR3 coding sequence is TGTGCCAGCAGGGCAGGGTGGACCGGGGAGCTGTTTTTT.

This rearrangement joins TRBV19 to TRBJ2-3; 9 bases agree with TRBD1. V was pared by 7 bases and J by 8 bases, with 7 bases of the junction left unmatched. The germline V gene has CDR1 LNHDA and CDR2 SQIVND (reference sequence). This CDR3 has 13 amino acids. CDR3 sequence (DNA): TGTGCCAGTAACACAGGGGGCTTTGGTACGCAGTATTTT. The encoded protein is CASNTGGFGTQYF.

The gene calls are TRBV18 and TRBJ2-1; 10 bases line up with TRBD2. CDR3 length: 15 amino acids. Germline CDR1 is KGHSH and CDR2 is LQKENI. The J segment lost 4 bases and the V segment lost 2 bases, leaving 2 bases of the junction unmatched. The CDR3 DNA sequence: TGTGCCAGCTCACCAGGACTAGCGGATTACAATGAGCAGTTCTTC. The encoded protein is CASSPGLADYNEQFF.

The chain links TRBV15 to TRBJ1-1; 8 nucleotides agree with TRBD1. This CDR3 region has 15 residues. Trimming cost V 5 bases and J 4 bases; bases outside gene matches: 9. Germline V gene lookup returns CDR1 LNHNV and CDR2 YYDKDF (reference sequence). Here the CDR3 reads CATSYGQGGATEAFF. The CDR3, as DNA: TGTGCCACCAGCTACGGACAGGGTGGGGCCACTGAAGCTTTCTTT.

The chain recombines TRBV7-2 with TRBJ2-3, with 8 positions matching TRBD2. Germline CDR1 reads SGHTA; CDR2 reads FQGNSA. The CDR3 extends over 16 amino acids. Trimming cost V 5 bases and J 5 bases; bases outside gene matches: 12. CDR3 sequence (DNA): TGTGCCAGCAGCGTCGCCGGGGGGGCCGTGGGAGATACGCAGTATTTT. Translating gives CASSVAGGAVGDTQYF.

A single count supports this clone. The rearrangement uses TRBV11-2 and TRBJ1-1; 7 bases are shared with TRBD1. J was trimmed by 1 base and V by 5 bases; bases with no gene match: 4. This CDR3 contains 14 residues. Germline CDR1 reads SGHAT; CDR2 reads FQNNGV. CDR3 nucleotides: TGTGCCAGCAGCCGAGCAGGGGGGAACACTGAAGCTTTCTTT. Translated, it gives CASSRAGGNTEAFF.